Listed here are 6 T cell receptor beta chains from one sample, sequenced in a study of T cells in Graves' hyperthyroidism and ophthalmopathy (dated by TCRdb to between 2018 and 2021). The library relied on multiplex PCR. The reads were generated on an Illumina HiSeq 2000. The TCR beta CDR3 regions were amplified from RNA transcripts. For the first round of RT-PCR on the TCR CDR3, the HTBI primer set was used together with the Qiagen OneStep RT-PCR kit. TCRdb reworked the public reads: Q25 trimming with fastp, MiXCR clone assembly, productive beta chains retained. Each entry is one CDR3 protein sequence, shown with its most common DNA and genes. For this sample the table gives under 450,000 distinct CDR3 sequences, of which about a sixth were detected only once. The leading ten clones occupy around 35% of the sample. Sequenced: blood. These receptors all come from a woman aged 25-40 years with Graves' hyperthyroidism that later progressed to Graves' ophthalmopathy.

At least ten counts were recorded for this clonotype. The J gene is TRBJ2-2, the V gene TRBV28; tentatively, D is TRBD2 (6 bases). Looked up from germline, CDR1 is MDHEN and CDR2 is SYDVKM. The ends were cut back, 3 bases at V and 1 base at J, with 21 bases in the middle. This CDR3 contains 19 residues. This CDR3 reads CASSLPLGRGTRNTGELFF. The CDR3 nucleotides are TGTGCCAGCAGTTTGCCCCTCGGGCGGGGAACAAGGAACACCGGGGAGCTGTTTTTT.

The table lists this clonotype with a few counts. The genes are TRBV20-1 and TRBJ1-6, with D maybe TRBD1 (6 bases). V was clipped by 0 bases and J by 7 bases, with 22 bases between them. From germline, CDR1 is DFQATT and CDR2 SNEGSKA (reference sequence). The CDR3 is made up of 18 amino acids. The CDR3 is CSARDLGSRGAMNSPLHF. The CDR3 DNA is TGCAGTGCTAGAGATCTGGGTTCCCGGGGGGCAATGAATTCACCCCTCCACTTT.

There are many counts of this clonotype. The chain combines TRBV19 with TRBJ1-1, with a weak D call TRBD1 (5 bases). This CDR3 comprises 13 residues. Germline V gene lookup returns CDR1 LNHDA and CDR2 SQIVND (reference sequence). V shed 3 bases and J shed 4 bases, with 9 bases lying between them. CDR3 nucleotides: TGTGCCAGTAGTATTGGGGGTGGCACTGAAGCTTTCTTT. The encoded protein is CASSIGGGTEAFF.

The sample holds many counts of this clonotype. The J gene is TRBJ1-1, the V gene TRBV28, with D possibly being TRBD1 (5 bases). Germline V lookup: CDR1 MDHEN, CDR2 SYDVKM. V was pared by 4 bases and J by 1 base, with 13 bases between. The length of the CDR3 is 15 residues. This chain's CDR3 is CASSWNRQTNTEAFF. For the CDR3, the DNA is TGTGCCAGCAGTTGGAACAGGCAAACGAACACTGAAGCTTTCTTT.

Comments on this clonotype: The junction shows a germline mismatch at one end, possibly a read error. CDR3 residues: CASSYTTSVRDYDQFF. As DNA, the CDR3 is TGTGCCAGCAGCTATACGACTAGCGTGAGGGACTATGATCAGTTCTTC. J is TRBJ2-1 and V is TRBV11-2; 8 positions agree with TRBD2. The CDR3 totals 16 residues. CDR1 SGHAT and CDR2 FQNNGV come from the germline V gene.

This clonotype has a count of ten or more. CDR3 sequence: CSVEHAGTSTDTQYF. The DNA of the CDR3 is TGCAGCGTTGAACACGCGGGAACTAGCACAGATACGCAGTATTTT. The chain combines TRBV29-1 with TRBJ2-3, with D tentatively TRBD2 (6 bases). The germline gives CDR1 SQVTM, CDR2 ANQGSEA. The CDR3 consists of 15 residues. Trimming left V 2 bases short and J 0 bases short, with 12 bases between.